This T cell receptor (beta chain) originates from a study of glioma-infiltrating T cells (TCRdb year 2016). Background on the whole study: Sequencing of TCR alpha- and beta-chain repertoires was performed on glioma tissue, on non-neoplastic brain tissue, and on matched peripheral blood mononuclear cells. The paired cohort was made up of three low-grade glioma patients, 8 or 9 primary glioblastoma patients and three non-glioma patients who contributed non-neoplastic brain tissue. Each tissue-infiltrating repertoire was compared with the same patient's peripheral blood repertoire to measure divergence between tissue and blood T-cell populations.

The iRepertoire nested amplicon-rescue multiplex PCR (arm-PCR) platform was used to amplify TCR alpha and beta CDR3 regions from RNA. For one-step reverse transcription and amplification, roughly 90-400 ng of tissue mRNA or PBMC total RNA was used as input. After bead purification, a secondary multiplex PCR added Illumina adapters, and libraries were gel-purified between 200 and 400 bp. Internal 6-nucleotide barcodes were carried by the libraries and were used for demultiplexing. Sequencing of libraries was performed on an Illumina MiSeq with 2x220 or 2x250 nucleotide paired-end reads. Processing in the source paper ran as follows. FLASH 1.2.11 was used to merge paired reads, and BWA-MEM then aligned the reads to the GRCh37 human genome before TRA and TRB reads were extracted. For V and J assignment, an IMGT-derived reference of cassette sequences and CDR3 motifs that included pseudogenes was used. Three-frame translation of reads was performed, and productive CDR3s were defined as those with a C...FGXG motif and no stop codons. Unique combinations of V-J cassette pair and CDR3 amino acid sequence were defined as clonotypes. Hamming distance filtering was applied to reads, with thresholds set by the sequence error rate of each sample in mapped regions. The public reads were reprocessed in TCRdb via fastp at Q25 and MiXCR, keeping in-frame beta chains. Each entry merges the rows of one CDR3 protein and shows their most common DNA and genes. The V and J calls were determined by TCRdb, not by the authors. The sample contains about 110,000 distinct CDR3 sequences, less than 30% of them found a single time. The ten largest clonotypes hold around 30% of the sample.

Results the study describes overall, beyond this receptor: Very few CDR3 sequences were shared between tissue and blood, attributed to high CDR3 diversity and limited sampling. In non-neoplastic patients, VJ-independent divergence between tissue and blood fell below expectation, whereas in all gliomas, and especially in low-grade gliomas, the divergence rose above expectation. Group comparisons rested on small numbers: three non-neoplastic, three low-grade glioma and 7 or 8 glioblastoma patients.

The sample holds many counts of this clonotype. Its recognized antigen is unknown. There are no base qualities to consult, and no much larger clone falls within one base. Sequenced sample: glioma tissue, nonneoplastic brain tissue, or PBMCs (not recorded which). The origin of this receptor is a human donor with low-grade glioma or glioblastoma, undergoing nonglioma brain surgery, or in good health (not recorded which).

In nucleotides, the sequence is TGTGCCACCGAGGGCGGTAGCCATTCACCCCTCCACTTT. It codes for CATEGGSHSPLHF. The chain is assembled from TRBV7-2 and TRBJ1-6, with the D gene uncertain. Cut back by 10 bases and 8 bases, the V and J ends lie 15 bases apart. The CDR3 covers 13 residues, taking in both the cysteine and the phenylalanine. Only the CDR3 DNA is retained, 39 bases long and in frame from the first base. The germline V gene provides CDR1 SGHTA and CDR2 FQGNSA.